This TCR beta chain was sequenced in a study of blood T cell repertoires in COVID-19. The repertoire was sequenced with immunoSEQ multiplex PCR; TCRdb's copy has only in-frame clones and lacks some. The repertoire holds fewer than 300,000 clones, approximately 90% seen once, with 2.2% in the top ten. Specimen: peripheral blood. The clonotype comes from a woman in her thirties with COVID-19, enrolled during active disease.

The DNA of the CDR3 is TGTGCCAGCAGCCATGAACCGGGGGAGCAGTACTTC. It translates to CASSHEPGEQYF. The chain has TRBV3-1 (or the pseudogene TRBV3-2) and TRBJ2-7; D perhaps matches TRBD2 (5 bases). This CDR3 is built from 12 residues. The germline gives CDR1 LGHDT, CDR2 YNNKEL (reference sequence). Trimming shortened V by 3 bases and J by 7 bases, and 10 bases separated the two germline ends.